Described below is a single TCR beta chain sequence and its context. The CDR3 consists of 15 residues. Per germline, CDR1 KGHSH and CDR2 LQKENI. V was pared by 3 bases and J by 0 bases, with 8 bases between. The RNA, about 0.45 to 1 ug, was put through reverse transcription using random hexamers. The method of amplification for TCR beta CDR3 was immunoSEQ multiplex PCR, covering 54 Vbeta and 13 Jbeta. In TCRdb, the immunoSEQ multiplex PCR reads were re-called with MiXCR into one record per CDR3 protein. The table lists approximately 150,000 distinct CDR3 sequences, approximately 94% of them singletons, with roughly 0.083% in the top ten. The data stem from a study of CD8 T cells in Susac syndrome.

Material: CD4+ T cells from PBMCs. The chain carries TRBV18 and TRBJ1-4; D is undetermined. The sequence came from a human donor in good health. CDR3 in amino acids: CASSPVKTTNEKLFF. DNA for the CDR3: TGTGCCAGCTCACCGGTTAAAACAACTAATGAAAAACTGTTTTTT.